Presented here are 18 T cell receptor beta chains from one specimen sequenced in a study of T cells in Graves' hyperthyroidism and ophthalmopathy. Amplified TCR beta CDR3 regions came from RNA transcripts. The TCR CDR3 first-round RT-PCR relied on the HTBI primer set. From the multiplex PCR reads, TCRdb called clonotypes with MiXCR, one entry per CDR3 protein. The table lists approximately 610,000 distinct CDR3 sequences, about 14% of them singletons. The sample comprised blood. These receptors all come from a woman aged 40 to 49 with Graves' ophthalmopathy.

The CDR3 region has the DNA TGTGCCAGCAGCCAGGGGGGACAGGGGGGTCCCTACGAGCAGTACTTC. Translation: CASSQGGQGGPYEQYF. The chain recombines TRBV7-3 with TRBJ2-7; TRBD1 agrees at 11 bases. This CDR3 region has 16 residues. Trimming at V came to 5 bases and at J to 2 bases, leaving 8 bases not matched to a gene. Germline V CDR1 and CDR2: SGHTA, FQGTGA.

This clonotype showed up many times. The chain employs TRBV6-1 and TRBJ2-7; 9 bases line up with TRBD1. This CDR3 spans 16 amino acids. Germline lookup yields CDR1 MNHNS and CDR2 SASEGT. Trimming took 6 bases from V and 3 from J; bases not matched to a gene: 12. The CDR3 here is CASRNLARDRDYEQYF. As DNA, the CDR3 is TGTGCCAGCAGGAACCTCGCCCGGGACAGGGACTACGAGCAGTACTTC.

A few counts support this clonotype. This sequence joins TRBV4-1 and TRBJ2-6; 7 nucleotides align to TRBD2. Looked up from germline, CDR1 is MGHRA and CDR2 is YSYEKL. This CDR3 region has 16 residues. With V trimmed by 0 bases and J by 8 bases, 7 bases remained unmatched. CDR3 sequence: CASSQEGRGRTNVLTF. The CDR3 region has the DNA TGCGCCAGCAGCCAAGAAGGGAGGGGTCGGACCAACGTCCTGACTTTC.

This sequence joins TRBV7-2 and TRBJ2-2; weak D call: TRBD1 (5 bases). Germline values: CDR1 SGHTA, CDR2 FQGNSA. This CDR3 is built from 15 residues. The V gene lost 1 base and the J gene lost 3 bases, with 9 bases spanning the gap. The CDR3 nucleotides read TGTGCCAGCAGCTTAGTCAGGGCTGACACCGGGGAGCTGTTTTTT. Encoded protein: CASSLVRADTGELFF.

This chain uses TRBV7-8 with TRBJ1-5; the D is unclear. There are 13 residues in the CDR3. Per the germline V gene, CDR1 is SGHVS and CDR2 is FQNEAQ. The ends were cut back, 5 bases at V and 5 bases at J, with 10 bases in the middle. CDR3: CASSPRQYQPQHF. DNA of the CDR3: TGTGCCAGCAGCCCTCGGCAGTATCAGCCCCAGCATTTT.

The rearrangement links TRBV12-3 or TRBV12-4 to TRBJ1-1; 10 nucleotides line up with TRBD1. The CDR3 consists of 16 residues. J was trimmed by 4 bases and V by 7 bases; bases with no gene match: 12. The CDR3 coding sequence is TGTGCCAGCACCCCCGGGGAGGGACAGGGGCGCACTGAAGCTTTCTTT. Translation: CASTPGEGQGRTEAFF.

V is TRBV18 and J is TRBJ2-4; 12 nucleotides align to TRBD2. Trimming took 3 bases from V and 0 from J; bases not matched to a gene: 9. This CDR3 spans 19 amino acids. Germline CDR1 and CDR2: KGHSH and LQKENI. CDR3 in amino acids: CASSPPGTSGPLAKNIQYF. In nucleotides, the CDR3 is TGTGCCAGCTCACCTCCCGGGACTAGCGGGCCACTAGCCAAAAACATTCAGTACTTC.

This clonotype was detected ten times or more. This chain uses TRBV7-3 with TRBJ1-1; a possible D gene is TRBD1 (6 bases). Germline V gene sequence: CDR1 SGHTA, CDR2 FQGTGA. This CDR3 is 17 amino acids long. The V gene lost 4 bases and the J gene lost 5 bases, with 23 bases spanning the gap. Here the CDR3 DNA reads TGTGCCAGCAGCTCGGGATTTACGGACAGAGAGGGAACTGAAGCTTTCTTT. Amino acids: CASSSGFTDREGTEAFF.

The chain employs TRBV20-1 and TRBJ1-3; D not resolved. With 2 bases removed from V and 4 bases from J, the gap between germline ends came to 15 bases. Germline CDR1 reads DFQATT; CDR2 reads SNEGSKA (reference sequence). This CDR3 region has 15 residues. The CDR3 spells CSARSGSPIGNTIYF. CDR3 in DNA: TGCAGTGCTAGAAGTGGTTCCCCGATCGGAAACACCATATATTTT.

Many counts were recorded for this clonotype. This rearrangement joins TRBV19 to TRBJ1-5; TRBD1 is a possible D gene (5 bases). Deletions cut 5 bases from V and 3 bases from J, with 8 bases between. CDR1 is LNHDA and CDR2 is SQIVND in the germline V gene (reference sequence). This CDR3 is built from 13 residues. The CDR3 sequence: CASSAGHNQPQHF. In nucleotides, the CDR3 is TGTGCCAGTAGTGCAGGGCACAATCAGCCCCAGCATTTT.

This clonotype was picked up many times. This clone may be a read error of a much larger clone one base away. The genes are TRBV12-3 or TRBV12-4 and TRBJ2-5; possibly TRBD1 for D (6 bases). V gave up 10 bases and J gave up 2 bases, with 14 bases separating them. The CDR3 covers 13 residues. The CDR3 here is CANSQGMQETQYF. The CDR3 nucleotides read TGTGCCAACAGCCAGGGGATGCAAGAGACCCAGTACTTC.

The table lists this clonotype with many counts. The V gene is TRBV9, the J gene TRBJ2-5; possible D gene TRBD1, 5 bases. The CDR3 has 14 residues. The germline CDR1 and CDR2 sequences are SGDLS and YYNGEE. The V and J ends lost 0 bases and 5 bases respectively, with 11 bases between them. CDR3 DNA sequence: TGTGCCAGCAGCGTAGCACAGGCCGGCGAGACCCAGTACTTC. This sequence encodes CASSVAQAGETQYF.

This sequence joins TRBV18 and TRBJ1-1, with D possibly matching TRBD1 (6 bases). The V gene lost 6 bases and the J gene lost 4 bases, with 15 bases spanning the gap. This CDR3 contains 14 residues. Germline V gene sequence: CDR1 KGHSH, CDR2 LQKENI. DNA for the CDR3: TGTGCCAGCTCGCCGGACAGTCGCGGCACTGAAGCTTTCTTT. This translates into CASSPDSRGTEAFF.

This clonotype was seen at least ten times. The chain has TRBV15 and TRBJ2-7, with D unresolved. CDR3 length equals 14 residues. Trimming shortened V by 0 bases and J by 7 bases, and 13 bases separated the two germline ends. Germline CDR1 reads LNHNV; CDR2 reads YYDKDF (reference sequence). In DNA form, the CDR3 reads TGTGCCACCAGCAGAGATTTAAGGTCGATGGAGCAGTACTTC. This encodes CATSRDLRSMEQYF.

This clonotype was observed many times. The rearrangement uses TRBV12-3 or TRBV12-4 and TRBJ1-1; D is uncertain. Trimming stripped 0 bases from V and 10 bases from J, with 9 bases between. This CDR3 contains 12 residues. The CDR3 DNA sequence: TGTGCCAGCAGTTTAGCTACACTAGCAGCTTTCTTT. Amino acid sequence: CASSLATLAAFF.

This clonotype was seen at least ten times. J is TRBJ2-7 and V is TRBV28; TRBD2 matches at 8 bases. Looked up from germline, CDR1 is MDHEN and CDR2 is SYDVKM. Unmatched junction bases numbered 3, after V lost 4 bases and J lost 7 bases. The CDR3 length is 12 residues. The CDR3 bases are TGTGCCAGCAGTTCCCGGGGGGGGGAGCAGTACTTC. Its translation: CASSSRGGEQYF. Variable domain in full (rest from reference TRBV28 and TRBJ2-7): DVKVTQSSRYLVKRTGEKVFLECVQDMDHENMFWYRQDPGLGLRLIYFSYDVKMKEKGDIPEGYSVSREKKERFSLILESASTNQTSMYLCASSSRGGEQYFGPGTRLTVT.

This clonotype was picked up many times. The chain links TRBV12-3 or TRBV12-4 to TRBJ2-7, with 10 bases lining up with TRBD1. There are 15 residues in the CDR3. With V trimmed by 5 bases and J by 5 bases, 9 bases remained unmatched. CDR3 in amino acids: CASSLRQGAFHEQYF. As DNA, the CDR3 is TGTGCCAGCAGTCTCCGACAGGGGGCGTTCCACGAGCAGTACTTC.

The chain employs TRBV11-1 and TRBJ2-2, with D perhaps assigned TRBD1 or TRBD2 (5 bases each). Per germline, CDR1 SGHAT and CDR2 FQDESV (reference sequence). V lost 5 bases, J lost 10 bases, and 20 bases lay in between. This CDR3 comprises 15 residues. The CDR3 DNA follows: TGTGCCAGCAGCCTAGGACTGGGGACGGTTGTGGAGCTGTTTTTT. This gives the protein CASSLGLGTVVELFF.